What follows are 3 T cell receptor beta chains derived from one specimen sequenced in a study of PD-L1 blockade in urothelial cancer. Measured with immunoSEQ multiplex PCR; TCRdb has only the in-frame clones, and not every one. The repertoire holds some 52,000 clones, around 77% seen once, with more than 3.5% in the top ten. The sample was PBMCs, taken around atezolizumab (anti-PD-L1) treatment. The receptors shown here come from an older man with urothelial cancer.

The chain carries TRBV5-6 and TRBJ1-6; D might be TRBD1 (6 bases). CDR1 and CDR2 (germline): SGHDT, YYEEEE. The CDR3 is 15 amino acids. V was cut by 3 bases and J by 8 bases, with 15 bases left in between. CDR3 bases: TGTGCCAGCAGCTCGACCGGACAGCTGTATTCACCCCTCCACTTT. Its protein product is CASSSTGQLYSPLHF.

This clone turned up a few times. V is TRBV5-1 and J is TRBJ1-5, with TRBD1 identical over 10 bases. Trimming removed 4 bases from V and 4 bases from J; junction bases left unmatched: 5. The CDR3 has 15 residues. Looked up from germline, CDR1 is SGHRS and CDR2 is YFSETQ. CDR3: CASSPRTGGNQPQHF. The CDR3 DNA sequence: TGCGCCAGCAGCCCGCGGACAGGGGGAAATCAGCCCCAGCATTTT.

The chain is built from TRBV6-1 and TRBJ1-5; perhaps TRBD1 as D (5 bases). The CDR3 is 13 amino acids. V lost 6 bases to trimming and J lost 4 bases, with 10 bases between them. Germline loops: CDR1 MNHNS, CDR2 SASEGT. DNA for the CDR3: TGTGCCAGCAGAGAGACAGATAATCAGCCCCAGCATTTT. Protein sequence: CASRETDNQPQHF.